This T cell receptor beta chain was identified in a study of T cells in Graves' hyperthyroidism and ophthalmopathy. RNA transcripts were the template for amplifying TCR beta CDR3 regions. HTBI primers drove first-round RT-PCR of the TCR CDR3. One entry per CDR3 protein results from TCRdb running MiXCR on the multiplex PCR reads. The sample yields a few hundred thousand distinct CDR3 sequences, approximately 15% seen once. The germline CDR1 and CDR2 sequences are SEHNR and FQNEAQ (reference sequence). This CDR3 comprises 16 residues. The ends lost 1 base at V and 6 bases at J; junction bases unmatched: 7. This clonotype showed up just a few times. Researchers defined stable Graves' hyperthyroidism as no ophthalmopathy progression within 18 months.

What was sequenced was blood. The source is a woman aged 18-29 years with Graves' hyperthyroidism. This rearrangement joins TRBV7-9 to TRBJ2-1; TRBD2 agrees at 9 bases. CDR3: CASSLDAGGPGNEQFF. The CDR3 DNA sequence: TGTGCCAGCAGCTTAGATGCGGGAGGGCCTGGCAATGAGCAGTTCTTC. Filled out from reference TRBV7-9 and TRBJ2-1, the complete variable domain reads DTGVSQNPRHKITKRGQNVTFRCDPISEHNRLYWYRQTLGQGPEFLTYFQNEAQLEKSRLLSDRFSAERPKGSFSTLEIQRTEQGDSAMYLCASSLDAGGPGNEQFFGPGTRLTVL.